Listed below are T cell receptor beta chains from one sample, sequenced in a study of a mutant IDH1 vaccine in newly diagnosed glioma. TCRdb's table, derived via immunoSEQ multiplex PCR, lists solely in-frame clones and lacks some. The sample carries 50,000 or so clones, just under 80% recorded once. Their antigens are not known. The sample consisted of PBMCs, taken from a glioma patient whose treatment included an IDH1 peptide vaccine. These receptor sequences come from a woman aged 40-49 years with glioma. Each CDR3 is given with its conserved first and last residue. Fields, in order: V gene, D gene, J gene, clone size, CDR3 protein, CDR3 DNA. D genes are given only for firm matches. The size field is filled for only some rows; it gives once, few, many or a size class.

v_call: TRBV7-2
d_call: TRBD1
j_call: TRBJ1-2
clone_size: -
cdr3_aa: CASSLEEGAYGYTF
cdr3_nt: TGTGCCAGCAGCTTAGAGGAGGGGGCATATGGCTACACCTTC

v_call: TRBV27
d_call: TRBD2
j_call: TRBJ2-3
clone_size: -
cdr3_aa: CASSFWRGALFSTDTQYF
cdr3_nt: TGTGCCAGCAGTTTTTGGCGGGGGGCGCTCTTTAGCACAGATACGCAGTATTTT

v_call: TRBV5-1
d_call: -
j_call: TRBJ2-3
clone_size: -
cdr3_aa: CASSLGADRGADTQYF
cdr3_nt: TGCGCCAGCAGCTTGGGTGCAGATCGAGGCGCAGATACGCAGTATTTT

v_call: TRBV7-9
d_call: -
j_call: TRBJ2-5
clone_size: -
cdr3_aa: CASSLGGAGKETQYF
cdr3_nt: TGTGCCAGCAGCTTAGGAGGGGCAGGGAAAGAGACCCAGTACTTC

v_call: TRBV7-9
d_call: TRBD1
j_call: TRBJ2-1
clone_size: -
cdr3_aa: CASSPTDRGIDNEQFF
cdr3_nt: TGTGCCAGCAGTCCCACAGACAGGGGGATTGACAATGAGCAGTTCTTC

v_call: TRBV6-1
d_call: -
j_call: TRBJ2-1
clone_size: -
cdr3_aa: CASSVTVSEGDEQFF
cdr3_nt: TGTGCCAGCAGTGTGACAGTTTCGGAAGGCGATGAGCAGTTCTTC

v_call: TRBV7-6
d_call: -
j_call: TRBJ1-5
clone_size: once
cdr3_aa: CASSLAGGQPQHF
cdr3_nt: TGTGCCAGCAGCTTAGCAGGAGGGCAGCCCCAGCATTTT

v_call: TRBV2
d_call: -
j_call: TRBJ1-5
clone_size: -
cdr3_aa: CASSGGGYSNQPQHF
cdr3_nt: TGTGCCAGCAGTGGGGGAGGGTATAGCAATCAGCCCCAGCATTTT

v_call: TRBV6-1
d_call: -
j_call: TRBJ1-3
clone_size: once
cdr3_aa: CASSEVRGSGNTIYF
cdr3_nt: TGTGCCAGCAGTGAAGTCAGGGGCTCTGGAAACACCATATATTTT

v_call: TRBV25-1
d_call: -
j_call: TRBJ1-5
clone_size: few
cdr3_aa: CASWGGASNQPQHF
cdr3_nt: TGTGCCAGCTGGGGGGGGGCCAGCAATCAGCCCCAGCATTTT

v_call: TRBV25-1
d_call: -
j_call: TRBJ2-7
clone_size: -
cdr3_aa: CASSWSYEQYF
cdr3_nt: TGTGCCAGCAGTTGGTCCTACGAGCAGTACTTC

v_call: TRBV7-2
d_call: TRBD2
j_call: TRBJ2-3
clone_size: -
cdr3_aa: CASSLIAGGQLDTQYF
cdr3_nt: TGTGCCAGCAGCCTTATAGCGGGGGGGCAACTAGATACGCAGTATTTT

v_call: TRBV7-2
d_call: TRBD2
j_call: TRBJ2-3
clone_size: once
cdr3_aa: CASSSSSGGATDTQYF
cdr3_nt: TGTGCCAGCAGCTCCAGTAGCGGGGGGGCAACAGATACGCAGTATTTT

v_call: TRBV5-6
d_call: -
j_call: TRBJ2-5
clone_size: -
cdr3_aa: CASSLGLPQETQYF
cdr3_nt: TGTGCCAGCAGCTTGGGACTACCCCAAGAGACCCAGTACTTC

v_call: TRBV11-2
d_call: -
j_call: TRBJ1-4
clone_size: -
cdr3_aa: CASSPKLRMQGEKLFF
cdr3_nt: TGTGCCAGCAGCCCCAAACTCCGAATGCAGGGGGAAAAACTGTTTTTT

v_call: TRBV13
d_call: TRBD1
j_call: TRBJ2-5
clone_size: -
cdr3_aa: CASSSTGTPETQYF
cdr3_nt: TGTGCCAGCAGCTCGACAGGGACGCCAGAGACCCAGTACTTC

v_call: TRBV14
d_call: -
j_call: TRBJ1-2
clone_size: -
cdr3_aa: CASSQDGRRYTF
cdr3_nt: TGTGCCAGCAGCCAAGATGGCCGGCGCTACACCTTC

v_call: TRBV5-4
d_call: -
j_call: TRBJ1-4
clone_size: -
cdr3_aa: CASSKQVNEKLFF
cdr3_nt: TGTGCCAGCAGCAAACAGGTTAATGAAAAACTGTTTTTT

v_call: TRBV7-9
d_call: -
j_call: TRBJ1-2
clone_size: once
cdr3_aa: CASSLLGTQDNGYTF
cdr3_nt: TGTGCCAGCAGCTTACTTGGGACACAAGACAATGGCTACACCTTC

v_call: TRBV29-1
d_call: TRBD1
j_call: TRBJ1-2
clone_size: -
cdr3_aa: CSVEGLGQGGYTF
cdr3_nt: TGCAGCGTTGAAGGATTGGGACAGGGCGGCTACACCTTC

v_call: TRBV30
d_call: TRBD1
j_call: TRBJ1-2
clone_size: -
cdr3_aa: CAWRGTGVDGYTF
cdr3_nt: TGTGCCTGGCGGGGGACAGGGGTAGATGGCTACACCTTC

v_call: TRBV6-5
d_call: TRBD1
j_call: TRBJ1-2
clone_size: -
cdr3_aa: CASSDRAYGYTF
cdr3_nt: TGTGCCAGCAGCGACAGGGCTTATGGCTACACCTTC

v_call: TRBV6-6
d_call: TRBD2
j_call: TRBJ2-2
clone_size: -
cdr3_aa: CASSYSSGANTGELFF
cdr3_nt: TGTGCCAGCAGTTACTCCAGCGGGGCGAACACCGGGGAGCTGTTTTTT

v_call: TRBV27
d_call: -
j_call: TRBJ1-6
clone_size: -
cdr3_aa: CASSPAAYNSPLHF
cdr3_nt: TGTGCCAGCAGTCCCGCCGCCTATAATTCACCCCTCCACTTT

v_call: TRBV5-4
d_call: TRBD1
j_call: TRBJ2-3
clone_size: -
cdr3_aa: CASSLQGPDTQYF
cdr3_nt: TGTGCCAGCAGCTTACAGGGGCCAGATACGCAGTATTTT

v_call: TRBV30
d_call: -
j_call: TRBJ1-5
clone_size: -
cdr3_aa: CACASGPGNQPQHF
cdr3_nt: TGTGCCTGCGCCTCGGGGCCCGGCAATCAGCCCCAGCATTTT

v_call: TRBV27
d_call: -
j_call: TRBJ1-1
clone_size: -
cdr3_aa: CASSLSAATREAFF
cdr3_nt: TGTGCCAGCAGTTTATCGGCGGCGACACGAGAAGCTTTCTTT

v_call: TRBV19
d_call: -
j_call: TRBJ1-6
clone_size: -
cdr3_aa: CASRRGYNSPLHF
cdr3_nt: TGTGCCAGTAGAAGGGGATATAATTCACCCCTCCACTTT

v_call: TRBV7-2
d_call: -
j_call: TRBJ2-3
clone_size: -
cdr3_aa: CASSFIGSTDTQYF
cdr3_nt: TGTGCCAGCAGCTTTATCGGGAGCACAGATACGCAGTATTTT

v_call: TRBV18
d_call: -
j_call: TRBJ1-4
clone_size: -
cdr3_aa: CASSSSGNPNEKLFF
cdr3_nt: TGTGCCAGCTCATCCTCCGGGAACCCGAATGAAAAACTGTTTTTT

v_call: TRBV5-1
d_call: TRBD1
j_call: TRBJ2-2
clone_size: -
cdr3_aa: CASSLAGTANTGELFF
cdr3_nt: TGCGCCAGCAGCTTGGCCGGGACAGCGAACACCGGGGAGCTGTTTTTT

v_call: TRBV2
d_call: -
j_call: TRBJ1-5
clone_size: few
cdr3_aa: CASSETASNQPQHF
cdr3_nt: TGTGCCAGCAGTGAAACGGCTAGCAATCAGCCCCAGCATTTT

v_call: TRBV10-2
d_call: -
j_call: TRBJ1-6
clone_size: -
cdr3_aa: CASSPGLNSPLHF
cdr3_nt: TGCGCCAGCAGTCCAGGGTTGAATTCACCCCTCCACTTT

v_call: TRBV29-1
d_call: -
j_call: TRBJ1-5
clone_size: few
cdr3_aa: CSVGTSSNQPQHF
cdr3_nt: TGCAGCGTTGGGACTTCTAGCAATCAGCCCCAGCATTTT

v_call: TRBV6-5
d_call: -
j_call: TRBJ2-7
clone_size: -
cdr3_aa: CASSYSDTRSSYEQYF
cdr3_nt: TGTGCCAGCAGTTACTCGGACACCCGGAGCTCCTACGAGCAGTACTTC

v_call: TRBV9
d_call: -
j_call: TRBJ2-2
clone_size: -
cdr3_aa: CASSVGGGGNTGELFF
cdr3_nt: TGTGCCAGCAGCGTAGGTGGAGGGGGAAACACCGGGGAGCTGTTTTTT

v_call: TRBV18
d_call: TRBD1
j_call: TRBJ2-7
clone_size: few
cdr3_aa: CASSPTGSEQYF
cdr3_nt: TGTGCCAGCTCACCGACAGGGAGCGAGCAGTACTTC

v_call: TRBV7-2
d_call: -
j_call: TRBJ2-3
clone_size: -
cdr3_aa: CASSLALRPDTQYF
cdr3_nt: TGTGCCAGCAGCTTAGCACTCCGTCCGGATACGCAGTATTTT

v_call: TRBV29-1
d_call: -
j_call: TRBJ1-4
clone_size: -
cdr3_aa: CSVEPVGAEKLFF
cdr3_nt: TGCAGCGTTGAGCCGGTGGGGGCCGAAAAACTGTTTTTT

v_call: TRBV9
d_call: -
j_call: TRBJ2-3
clone_size: -
cdr3_aa: CASSVSGRSSTDTQYF
cdr3_nt: TGTGCCAGCAGCGTTAGCGGACGTTCTAGCACAGATACGCAGTATTTT

v_call: TRBV29-1
d_call: TRBD1
j_call: TRBJ2-1
clone_size: -
cdr3_aa: CSATGTVYNEQFF
cdr3_nt: TGCAGCGCAACCGGGACAGTCTACAATGAGCAGTTCTTC